This note documents a single TCR beta chain sequence. Its specificity is not known. This entry comes from a study of T cell responses to AZD1222 COVID-19 vaccine. On the study more broadly: Second-dose intervals of approximately 4 or approximately 12 weeks were pooled.

The CDR3 runs to 15 residues. Germline CDR1 SGDLS, CDR2 YYNGEE. The V gene end was trimmed by 3 bases and the J gene end by 7 bases; junction bases not matched to a gene: 9. Overall study results and limits: There were mostly white British donors and more females than males, and clonal diversity was possibly underestimated.

The repertoire was sequenced with immunoSEQ multiplex PCR; TCRdb's copy has only in-frame clones and lacks some. The sample has 140,000 or so clones; just under 95% are singletons. This chain connects TRBV9 to TRBJ1-2; 10 bases agree with TRBD1. The sequence derives from an adult in good health. Sequencing used peripheral blood, obtained on day 0 of AZD1222 vaccination. CDR3 in amino acids: CASSARQGAASGYTF. The CDR3 DNA follows: TGTGCCAGCAGCGCTCGACAGGGGGCTGCTAGTGGCTACACCTTC.